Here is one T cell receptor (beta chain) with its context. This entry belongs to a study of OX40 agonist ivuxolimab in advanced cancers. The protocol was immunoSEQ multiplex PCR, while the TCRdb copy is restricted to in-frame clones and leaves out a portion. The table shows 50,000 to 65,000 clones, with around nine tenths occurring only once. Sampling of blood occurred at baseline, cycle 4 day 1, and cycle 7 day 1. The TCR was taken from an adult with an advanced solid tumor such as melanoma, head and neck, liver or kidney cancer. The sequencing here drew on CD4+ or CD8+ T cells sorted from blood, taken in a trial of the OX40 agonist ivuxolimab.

CDR3 sequence reads: CASSQDLRGPLETQYF. CDR3 bases: TGCGCCAGCAGCCAAGATCTTCGGGGGCCCCTGGAGACCCAGTACTTC. The chain joins TRBV4-1 to TRBJ2-5; D tentatively reads TRBD1 or TRBD2 (6 bases each). CDR1 MGHRA and CDR2 YSYEKL come from the germline V gene. This CDR3 has 16 residues. V was shortened by 0 bases and J by 5 bases, with 16 bases between the two germline ends.